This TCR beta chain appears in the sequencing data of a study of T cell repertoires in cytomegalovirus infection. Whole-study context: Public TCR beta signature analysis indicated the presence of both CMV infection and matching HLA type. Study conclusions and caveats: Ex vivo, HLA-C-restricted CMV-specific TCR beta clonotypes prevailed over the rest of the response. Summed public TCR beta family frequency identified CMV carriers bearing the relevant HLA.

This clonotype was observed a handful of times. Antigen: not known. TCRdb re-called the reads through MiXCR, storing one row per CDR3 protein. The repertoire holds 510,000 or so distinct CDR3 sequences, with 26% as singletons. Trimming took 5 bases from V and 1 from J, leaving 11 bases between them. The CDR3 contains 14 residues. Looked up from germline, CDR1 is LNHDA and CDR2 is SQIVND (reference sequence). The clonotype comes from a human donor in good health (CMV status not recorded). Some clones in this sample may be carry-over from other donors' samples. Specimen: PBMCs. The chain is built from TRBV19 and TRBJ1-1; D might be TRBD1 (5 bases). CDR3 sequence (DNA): TGTGCCAGTAGTCCAGACGACAGGAACACTGAAGCTTTCTTT. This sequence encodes CASSPDDRNTEAFF.